These 13 T cell receptor beta chains were all obtained from the same sample, sequenced in a study of T cell clones after liver transplantation. The method was immunoSEQ multiplex PCR; TCRdb's version includes in-frame clones alone and lacks a portion of them. The sample carries just over 80,000 clones, 82% recorded once. Sample: CD4+ T cells from blood, taken around 45 months after liver transplant. These receptors all come from a human patient who received a liver transplant. Some of these T cells may belong to the graft donor.

This clone was counted once. The gene calls are TRBV5-6 and TRBJ2-7; 7 positions match TRBD2. This CDR3 contains 15 residues. The germline V gene encodes CDR1 SGHDT and CDR2 YYEEEE. V gave up 0 bases and J gave up 6 bases; unmatched junction bases: 9. In DNA form, the CDR3 reads TGTGCCAGCAGCTTGGCGGTACTAGCGAGGAGCGAGCAGTACTTC. Protein: CASSLAVLARSEQYF.

The chain uses TRBV5-4 and TRBJ2-1; maybe TRBD2 (6 bases). From germline, CDR1 is SGHNT and CDR2 YYREEE (reference sequence). The CDR3 has 17 amino acids. The V end lost 4 bases, the J end lost 0 bases, and 17 bases lay between the germline ends. Here the CDR3 DNA reads TGTGCCAGCAGCCCCACCGGGGGTCCGAGCTCCTACAATGAGCAGTTCTTC. It codes for CASSPTGGPSSYNEQFF. The full variable domain, rest sourced from reference TRBV5-4 and TRBJ2-1, is ETGVTQSPTHLIKTRGQQVTLRCSSQSGHNTVSWYQQALGQGPQFIFQYYREEENGRGNFPPRFSGLQFPNYSSELNVNALELDDSALYLCASSPTGGPSSYNEQFFGPGTRLTVL.

This chain links TRBV5-6 with TRBJ2-5; D not resolved. CDR1 is SGHDT and CDR2 is YYEEEE in the germline V gene. V lost 0 bases to trimming and J lost 3 bases, with 9 bases between them. The CDR3 extends over 14 amino acids. The CDR3 region is CASSLAWGKETQYF. Here the CDR3 DNA reads TGTGCCAGCAGCTTGGCCTGGGGAAAAGAGACCCAGTACTTC.

The J gene is TRBJ2-7, the V gene TRBV23-1, with unresolved D. TRBV23-1 is labeled an ORF, and its function is uncertain. The CDR3 sequence is 13 residues long. V lost 6 bases, J lost 2 bases, and 11 bases lay in between. DNA for the CDR3: TGCGCCAGCAGCCGCACGGGTACCTACGAGCAGTACTTC. This sequence encodes CASSRTGTYEQYF.

The chain is built from TRBV6-5 and TRBJ2-7, with D perhaps TRBD1 (5 bases). CDR1 is MNHEY, CDR2 SVGAGI, per germline. V shed 6 bases and J shed 3 bases, with 15 bases lying between them. CDR3 size: 14 residues. The CDR3 DNA is TGTGCCAGCAGCCCACCAGGGAAAATCTACGAGCAGTACTTC. Residues: CASSPPGKIYEQYF.

The V call is TRBV2, the J call TRBJ1-5, with D unresolved. CDR1 and CDR2 (germline): SNHLY, FYNNEI. Trimming took off 8 bases at V and 7 bases at J, with 15 bases between the two ends. The CDR3 is made up of 13 amino acids. DNA of the CDR3: TGTGCCAGCGGTCCGGCGGCAGGACAGCCCCAGCATTTT. This gives the protein CASGPAAGQPQHF.

In its sample, this clone was seen a few times. The J gene is TRBJ2-7, the V gene TRBV18, with 7 bases that match TRBD1. The V segment lost 3 bases and the J segment 2 bases; nucleotides outside the gene matches: 7. The CDR3 runs 15 residues. Germline V CDR1 and CDR2: KGHSH, LQKENI. The CDR3, as DNA: TGTGCCAGCTCACCGTCTCGGGACAGACCCTACGAGCAGTACTTC. Translated, it gives CASSPSRDRPYEQYF.

The chain is built from TRBV28 and TRBJ1-1; 8 nucleotides agree with TRBD1. V was pared by 4 bases and J by 0 bases, with 7 bases of the junction left unmatched. Germline lookup yields CDR1 MDHEN and CDR2 SYDVKM. There are 16 residues in the CDR3. CDR3 loop: CASSSNSQGVNTEAFF. The CDR3 DNA reads as TGTGCCAGCAGTTCTAACTCACAGGGGGTGAACACTGAAGCTTTCTTT.

The chain carries TRBV27 and TRBJ1-5; no firm D call. Germline values: CDR1 MNHEY, CDR2 SMNVEV (reference sequence). Trimming pared 0 bases from V and 7 bases from J, leaving 7 bases between. The CDR3 runs 13 residues. Here the CDR3 reads CASSLSAVQPQHF. The DNA of the CDR3 is TGTGCCAGCAGTTTATCGGCCGTGCAGCCCCAGCATTTT.

The rearrangement joins TRBV5-1 to TRBJ2-2; D perhaps matches TRBD2 (5 bases). Germline V gene data show CDR1 as SGHRS and CDR2 as YFSETQ. The CDR3 contains 16 residues. V was cut by 0 bases and J by 1 base, with 10 bases left in between. The CDR3 DNA is TGCGCCAGCAGCTTGGGCGGGTTTTTGAACACCGGGGAGCTGTTTTTT. This gives the protein CASSLGGFLNTGELFF.

The chain combines TRBV5-1 with TRBJ1-1, with 9 bases lining up with TRBD1. Germline CDR1 SGHRS, CDR2 YFSETQ. After removal of 3 bases from V and 11 bases from J, the junction contained 8 bases not matched to a gene. The length of the CDR3 is 13 residues. CDR3 sequence reads: CASSSSTGGEAFF. The CDR3 coding sequence is TGCGCCAGCAGCTCGTCAACAGGGGGCGAGGCTTTCTTT.

The chain couples TRBV10-2 to TRBJ2-7; 8 bases fit TRBD1. The germline gives CDR1 WSHSY, CDR2 SAAADI. This CDR3 spans 13 amino acids. J lost 2 bases, V lost 4 bases, and 1 base had no gene match. The CDR3 reads CASSAGQAYEQYF. For the CDR3, the DNA is TGCGCCAGCAGTGCGGGACAGGCCTACGAGCAGTACTTC.

The V gene is TRBV5-1, the J gene TRBJ1-1, with D hard to call. With 4 bases removed from V and 2 bases from J, the gap between germline ends came to 9 bases. The germline gives CDR1 SGHRS, CDR2 YFSETQ. CDR3 length equals 13 residues. The CDR3 nucleotides read TGCGCCAGCAGCCCCCTGGCCAACACTGAAGCTTTCTTT. This translates into CASSPLANTEAFF.